The 31 T cell receptor beta chains below all came from one sample that was sequenced in a study of T cell responses to AZD1222 COVID-19 vaccine. Using immunoSEQ multiplex PCR, the repertoire was profiled, and TCRdb retains in-frame clones only, with some absent. The sample lists about 140,000 clones; approximately 91% were seen once. The sample was peripheral blood, taken on day 0 of AZD1222 vaccination. Source of these receptors: an adult in good health.

This clone was recorded only once. The J gene is TRBJ1-3, the V gene TRBV7-2; D gene uncertain. The germline CDR1 and CDR2 sequences are SGHTA and FQGNSA. The CDR3 extends over 15 amino acids. Trimming removed 3 bases from V and 0 bases from J, with 9 bases in between. The CDR3 sequence is CASSLWVFSGNTIYF. The CDR3 DNA sequence: TGTGCCAGCAGCTTGTGGGTCTTCTCTGGAAACACCATATATTTT.

The chain combines TRBV19 with TRBJ2-5, with TRBD1 identical over 9 bases. This CDR3 is built from 15 residues. Germline V gene data show CDR1 as LNHDA and CDR2 as SQIVND (reference sequence). The J segment lost 5 bases and the V segment lost 3 bases, leaving 7 bases of the junction unmatched. CDR3 nucleotide sequence: TGTGCCAGTAGTATCCGGGACAGGGTTTCGGAGACCCAGTACTTC. This sequence encodes CASSIRDRVSETQYF. The whole variable domain, remainder taken from reference TRBV19 and TRBJ2-5, is DGGITQSPKYLFRKEGQNVTLSCEQNLNHDAMYWYRQDPGQGLRLIYYSQIVNDFQKGDIAEGYSVSREKKESFPLTVTSAQKNPTAFYLCASSIRDRVSETQYFGPGTRLLVL.

The CDR3 sequence: CASSEWQGWENGYTF. The CDR3 DNA reads as TGCGCCAGCAGTGAGTGGCAGGGGTGGGAGAATGGCTACACCTTC. The J gene is TRBJ1-2, the V gene TRBV10-2; D possibly corresponds to TRBD1 (6 bases). CDR3 length equals 15 residues. Trimming removed 1 base at V and 6 bases at J, with 15 bases between. Germline V gene lookup returns CDR1 WSHSY and CDR2 SAAADI.

The rearrangement uses TRBV19 and TRBJ1-6, with D perhaps matching TRBD1 (6 bases). The germline V and J ends were trimmed by 3 bases and 10 bases, with 16 bases remaining between them. The CDR3 totals 15 residues. Germline V gives CDR1 LNHDA, CDR2 SQIVND (reference sequence). The CDR3 spells CASSISLQGGSPLHF. The CDR3 bases are TGTGCCAGTAGTATTTCGTTACAGGGTGGGTCACCCCTCCACTTT.

DNA of the CDR3: TGTGCCAGCAGTTACCCTGGGACAGGGAGGCGCAATGAGCAGTTCTTC. Its translation: CASSYPGTGRRNEQFF. The chain carries TRBV6-5 and TRBJ2-1; 9 nucleotides agree with TRBD1. The CDR3 spans 16 residues. Germline CDR1 and CDR2: MNHEY and SVGAGI. The trim removed 2 bases at V and 6 bases at J, leaving 8 bases unmatched.

V is TRBV19 and J is TRBJ1-2; perhaps TRBD1 as D (5 bases). Germline-derived CDR1 and CDR2 are LNHDA and SQIVND (reference sequence). CDR3 size: 16 residues. V gave up 1 base and J gave up 1 base, with 13 bases separating them. The CDR3 bases are TGTGCCAGTAGTATAGCTCGCGGGACCTATAACTATGGCTACACCTTC. Residues: CASSIARGTYNYGYTF.

CDR3 in DNA: TGTGCCAGCAGCTTTGGCCTAGCGGGGGTGGGAGAGACCCAGTACTTC. Encoded protein: CASSFGLAGVGETQYF. The V and J genes are TRBV7-2 and TRBJ2-5, with TRBD2 matching over 10 bases. The CDR3 extends over 16 amino acids. CDR1 and CDR2 (germline): SGHTA, FQGNSA. Trimming took 3 bases from V and 4 from J; bases not matched to a gene: 8.

Worth noting for this clone: The junction does not match germline at one end; this may be a read error. The rearrangement joins TRBV7-7 to TRBJ2-5; possible D gene TRBD2, 6 bases. The CDR3 extends over 15 amino acids. The germline CDR1 and CDR2 sequences are SSHAT and FNYEAQ (reference sequence). In DNA form, the CDR3 reads TGTGCTAGCAGCCCGCGGTGGGGGGTAGGGGAGACCCAGTACTTC. Translated, it gives CASSPRWGVGETQYF.

The J gene is TRBJ2-7, the V gene TRBV28, with D tentatively TRBD2 (5 bases). Germline CDR1 and CDR2: MDHEN and SYDVKM. The CDR3 consists of 14 residues. The V end lost 3 bases, the J end lost 2 bases, and 11 bases lay between the germline ends. The CDR3 protein is CASSFRGLAYEQYF. The CDR3 DNA sequence: TGTGCCAGCAGTTTTCGCGGGCTGGCCTACGAGCAGTACTTC.

The V gene is TRBV19, the J gene TRBJ2-7, with D perhaps matching TRBD1 (6 bases). V lost 3 bases to trimming and J lost 4 bases, with 10 bases between them. The CDR3 loop spans 13 amino acids. Germline lookup yields CDR1 LNHDA and CDR2 SQIVND (reference sequence). The CDR3 DNA follows: TGTGCCAGTAGTATCAGGACAGCTTACGAGCAGTACTTC. Its protein product is CASSIRTAYEQYF.

The chain carries TRBV30 and TRBJ2-4; TRBD1 is a possible D gene (6 bases). This CDR3 spans 15 amino acids. V was shortened by 2 bases and J by 5 bases, with 16 bases between the two germline ends. Germline V lookup: CDR1 GTSNPN, CDR2 SVGIG (reference sequence). CDR3 residues: CAWSSPGASQNIQYF. Here the CDR3 DNA reads TGTGCCTGGAGTTCCCCAGGGGCTTCCCAAAACATTCAGTACTTC.

This chain connects TRBV4-1 to TRBJ1-3, with D uncertain. With 6 bases removed from V and 4 bases from J, the gap between germline ends came to 10 bases. The CDR3 is made up of 13 amino acids. The germline gives CDR1 MGHRA, CDR2 YSYEKL. The chain's CDR3 is CASRLQAGNTIYF. The CDR3 DNA is TGCGCCAGCAGACTTCAGGCCGGAAACACCATATATTTT.

The rearrangement uses TRBV10-3 and TRBJ1-3, with D possibly being TRBD1 (6 bases). V was shortened by 8 bases and J by 2 bases, with 19 bases between the two germline ends. This CDR3 is 16 amino acids long. CDR1 ENHRY and CDR2 SYGVKD come from the germline V gene. The CDR3 region has the DNA TGTGCCATCGGTGCCCGCGGGGGCCTACCTGGAAACACCATATATTTT. Translating it yields CAIGARGGLPGNTIYF.

The V call is TRBV29-1, the J call TRBJ1-2; D uncertain. In germline, CDR1 is SQVTM, CDR2 ANQGSEA. The length of the CDR3 is 12 residues. V lost 0 bases and J 3 bases, leaving 5 bases between the germline ends. CDR3 protein: CSVEDLDYGYTF. CDR3 bases: TGCAGCGTTGAAGACTTGGACTATGGCTACACCTTC.

The CDR3 protein is CASSERSGSTGGRYIQYF. Written as DNA, the CDR3 is TGTGCCAGCAGTGAACGGTCCGGGTCGACGGGGGGTAGATACATTCAGTACTTC. This rearrangement joins TRBV6-1 to TRBJ2-4, with 7 bases that match TRBD2. The germline gives CDR1 MNHNS, CDR2 SASEGT. CDR3 length: 18 residues. V was clipped by 2 bases and J by 8 bases; unmatched bases: 18.

The rearrangement joins TRBV29-1 to TRBJ2-5, with D uncertain. Trimming shortened V by 4 bases and J by 0 bases, and 9 bases separated the two germline ends. The germline V gene has CDR1 SQVTM and CDR2 ANQGSEA. CDR3 length: 13 amino acids. Written as DNA, the CDR3 is TGCAGCGTTGTCGCGAGGTACCAAGAGACCCAGTACTTC. Its translation is CSVVARYQETQYF. Based on the CDR3 plus reference TRBV29-1 and TRBJ2-5, the full variable domain is SAVISQKPSRDICQRGTSLTIQCQVDSQVTMMFWYRQQPGQSLTLIATANQGSEATYESGFVIDKFPISRPNLTFSTLTVSNMSPEDSSIYLCSVVARYQETQYFGPGTRLLVL.

The CDR3 sequence: CASGVTAGGLEQFF. The CDR3 DNA reads TGTGCCAGCGGGGTGACAGCGGGGGGTTTAGAGCAGTTCTTC. The J gene is TRBJ2-1, the V gene TRBV9; 9 bases agree with TRBD2. Unmatched junction bases numbered 12, after V lost 7 bases and J lost 10 bases. This CDR3 contains 14 residues. Germline V lookup: CDR1 SGDLS, CDR2 YYNGEE.

V gene TRBV6-5 combines with J gene TRBJ2-7, with D perhaps being TRBD1 or TRBD2 (7 bases each). Per the germline V gene, CDR1 is MNHEY and CDR2 is SVGAGI. The CDR3 runs 14 residues. V was cut by 5 bases and J by 2 bases, with 13 bases left in between. The CDR3 sequence: CASSPGGGAYEQYF. In DNA form, the CDR3 reads TGTGCCAGCAGTCCAGGGGGGGGTGCCTACGAGCAGTACTTC.

The chain has TRBV6-4 and TRBJ2-3, with TRBD2 as a possible D gene (5 bases). Germline assignment: CDR1 MRHNA and CDR2 SNTAGT. The CDR3 sequence is 14 residues long. Trimming pared 2 bases from V and 3 bases from J, leaving 9 bases between. CDR3 DNA sequence: TGTGCCAGCAGTGACGAGGGTTCGACAGATACGCAGTATTTT. Amino acids: CASSDEGSTDTQYF.

The chain employs TRBV27 and TRBJ2-7; possible D gene TRBD1, 6 bases. V was cut by 5 bases and J by 2 bases, with 10 bases left in between. CDR1 is MNHEY, CDR2 SMNVEV, per germline (reference sequence). The CDR3 consists of 13 residues. For the CDR3, the DNA is TGTGCCAGCAGTCTGACAGGCCCCTACGAGCAGTACTTC. Amino acid sequence: CASSLTGPYEQYF.

The CDR3, as DNA: TGTGCCAGCAGCTTGTCGCAGTATGGCTACACCTTC. It is translated as CASSLSQYGYTF. The V call is TRBV5-5, the J call TRBJ1-2; D unclear. The CDR3 consists of 12 residues. Germline CDR1 and CDR2: SGHKS and YYEKEE (reference sequence). V was clipped by 1 base and J by 5 bases, with 6 bases between them.

The CDR3 region is CASRWTSGGPQEQFF. The CDR3 DNA reads as TGTGCCAGCAGGTGGACTAGCGGGGGGCCCCAAGAGCAGTTCTTC. The chain carries TRBV2 and TRBJ2-1, with 14 bases matching TRBD2. With 6 bases clipped from V and 10 bases from J, the junction kept 8 bases outside the gene matches. Germline loops: CDR1 SNHLY, CDR2 FYNNEI. The CDR3 is made up of 15 amino acids.

V usage is TRBV18 and J usage is TRBJ2-7, with 8 bases matching TRBD1. Germline V gene data show CDR1 as KGHSH and CDR2 as LQKENI. Trimming at V came to 5 bases and at J to 5 bases, leaving 5 bases not matched to a gene. CDR3 length: 13 amino acids. CDR3 sequence reads: CASSAGGRDEQYF. CDR3 sequence (DNA): TGTGCCAGCTCAGCAGGGGGCCGGGACGAGCAGTACTTC.

This chain connects TRBV6-5 to TRBJ2-6; possibly TRBD1 for D (5 bases). V lost 2 bases, J lost 4 bases, and 9 bases lay in between. The germline gives CDR1 MNHEY, CDR2 SVGAGI. The CDR3 is 15 amino acids. The CDR3: CASSYGRAGANVLTF. The CDR3 DNA reads TGTGCCAGCAGTTACGGCAGGGCGGGGGCCAACGTCCTGACTTTC.

The chain links TRBV5-1 to TRBJ2-5; 13 bases are a match to TRBD2. CDR1 and CDR2 (germline): SGHRS, YFSETQ. V shed 4 bases, J shed 4 bases, and the junction held 7 bases outside the gene matches. This CDR3 is built from 16 residues. Here the CDR3 DNA reads TGCGCCAGCAGCCCCACTAGCGGGGGGGCCGGAGAGACCCAGTACTTC. This sequence encodes CASSPTSGGAGETQYF.

The rearrangement joins TRBV5-4 to TRBJ2-7; possible D gene TRBD1, 6 bases. The V and J ends lost 4 bases and 3 bases respectively, with 17 bases between them. The CDR3 is made up of 15 amino acids. CDR1 is SGHNT and CDR2 is YYREEE in the germline V gene (reference sequence). In DNA, the CDR3 is TGTGCCAGCAGCCGAACAGGGTCCCGGGTCTACGAGCAGTACTTC. Amino acids: CASSRTGSRVYEQYF. Filled out from reference TRBV5-4 and TRBJ2-7, the complete variable domain reads ETGVTQSPTHLIKTRGQQVTLRCSSQSGHNTVSWYQQALGQGPQFIFQYYREEENGRGNFPPRFSGLQFPNYSSELNVNALELDDSALYLCASSRTGSRVYEQYFGPGTRLTVT.

The chain combines TRBV7-6 with TRBJ1-6; no firm D call. The CDR3 covers 14 residues. In germline, CDR1 is SGHVS, CDR2 FNYEAQ. V was pared by 0 bases and J by 10 bases, with 10 bases between. Here the CDR3 DNA reads TGTGCCAGCAGCTTAGCGTTCGCATCCTCACCCCTCCACTTT. Amino acids: CASSLAFASSPLHF.

This chain connects TRBV18 to TRBJ1-5, with TRBD1 matching 8 bases. V gave up 3 bases and J gave up 0 bases; unmatched junction bases: 4. This CDR3 contains 16 residues. CDR1 and CDR2 (germline): KGHSH, LQKENI. The CDR3 protein is CASSPGQGRSNQPQHF. CDR3 in DNA: TGTGCCAGCTCACCTGGACAGGGACGTAGCAATCAGCCCCAGCATTTT.

The chain carries TRBV27 and TRBJ2-1; a possible D gene is TRBD2 (6 bases). Germline-derived CDR1 and CDR2 are MNHEY and SMNVEV (reference sequence). The V end lost 2 bases, the J end lost 2 bases, and 7 bases lay between the germline ends. The CDR3 sequence is 14 residues long. The CDR3 reads CASSLLAPYNEQFF. In nucleotides, the CDR3 is TGTGCCAGCAGTTTACTAGCGCCCTACAATGAGCAGTTCTTC.

The chain couples TRBV18 to TRBJ1-5; D remains unclear. This CDR3 is built from 14 residues. Between the trimmed V and J ends, which lost 1 base and 9 bases, there was a span of 13 bases. Germline CDR1 and CDR2: KGHSH and LQKENI. CDR3 loop: CASSPLKEGRPQHF. Here the CDR3 DNA reads TGTGCCAGCTCACCACTAAAGGAAGGAAGGCCCCAGCATTTT.

The chain combines TRBV4-1 with TRBJ1-5; no clear D gene. The CDR3 has 15 amino acids. Germline lookup yields CDR1 MGHRA and CDR2 YSYEKL. The V gene lost 0 bases and the J gene lost 3 bases, with 9 bases spanning the gap. The CDR3 bases are TGCGCCAGCAGCCAAGAGCGCAGAAACAATCAGCCCCAGCATTTT. Translated: CASSQERRNNQPQHF.